A single sample is the source of the 19 T cell receptor beta chains below, sequenced in a study of monozygotic twins with inflammatory bowel disease. Following a re-call of the 5' RACE reads, TCRdb has one entry per CDR3 protein and lacks DNA. Its listing shows roughly 160,000 distinct CDR3 sequences. Sequencing input: blood. These TCRs come from a human donor with ulcerative colitis or Crohn's disease, or a healthy co-twin of an affected twin (not recorded which).

This rearrangement joins TRBV20-1 to TRBJ2-1; absent DNA, TCRdb's TRBD2 call cannot be checked. Germline V lookup: CDR1 DFQATT, CDR2 SNEGSKA (reference sequence). CDR3 length equals 14 residues. CDR3 sequence: CSASTSGSYNEQFF.

The gene calls are TRBV24-1 and TRBJ2-7; TCRdb's D call of TRBD1 is untestable without DNA. Germline-derived CDR1 and CDR2 are KGHDR and SFDVKD. CDR3 size: 15 residues. This CDR3 reads CATSDSGTGRLEQYF.

The CDR3 spells CASSQRAARDEQFF. The chain carries TRBV3-1 and TRBJ2-1; TCRdb picks TRBD1, but there is no DNA to check that call. Germline assignment: CDR1 LGHDT and CDR2 YNNKEL (reference sequence). The CDR3 extends over 14 amino acids.

The chain has TRBV20-1 and TRBJ1-5; TCRdb gives TRBD1 as the D gene, but with no DNA this cannot be confirmed. This CDR3 comprises 13 residues. CDR1 is DFQATT, CDR2 SNEGSKA, per germline (reference sequence). CDR3 in amino acids: CSAVPGGNQPQHF.

The V gene is TRBV2, the J gene TRBJ2-6; TCRdb calls TRBD1, which cannot be checked without DNA. This CDR3 is built from 16 residues. Germline-derived CDR1 and CDR2 are SNHLY and FYNNEI. The CDR3 loop is CASKGAGRPGANVLTF.

The J gene is TRBJ2-5, the V gene TRBV7-8; lacking DNA, the TRBD2 call made by TCRdb goes unchecked. Germline loops: CDR1 SGHVS, CDR2 FQNEAQ. This CDR3 has 13 amino acids. The chain's CDR3 is CASSFPPSETQYF.

This chain joins TRBV30 and TRBJ2-1. CDR3 length equals 16 residues. CDR1 is GTSNPN and CDR2 is SVGIG in the germline V gene (reference sequence). The CDR3 protein is CAWSVLGSGSYNEQFF.

V and J are TRBV7-9 and TRBJ2-1. The germline CDR1 and CDR2 sequences are SEHNR and FQNEAQ (reference sequence). This CDR3 comprises 12 residues. The CDR3 reads CASSNNYNEQFF.

The chain combines TRBV12-3 or TRBV12-4 with TRBJ1-5; the D gene TCRdb calls, TRBD1, cannot be checked with no DNA. The CDR3 spans 14 residues. The CDR3 is CASSRTTGGQPQHF.

The rearrangement uses TRBV6-5 and TRBJ1-1; TCRdb's D call, TRBD1, is unchecked because there is no DNA. Germline V gives CDR1 MNHEY, CDR2 SVGAGI. This CDR3 has 12 amino acids. The CDR3 protein is CASGRGGTEAFF.

CDR3 protein: CASSQGREQFF. The rearrangement joins TRBV3-1 to TRBJ2-1. CDR3 length: 11 residues. CDR1 and CDR2 (germline): LGHDT, YNNKEL (reference sequence).

The chain recombines TRBV28 with TRBJ2-1; checking the TCRdb D call of TRBD1 is not possible without DNA. The germline V gene encodes CDR1 MDHEN and CDR2 SYDVKM. The CDR3 spans 19 residues. The CDR3 spells CASSFYSPRQGGLYNEQFF.

The V and J genes are TRBV2 and TRBJ2-7; TCRdb's D call of TRBD2 is untestable without DNA. The CDR3 has 14 residues. Germline assignment: CDR1 SNHLY and CDR2 FYNNEI. CDR3 loop: CASRGGLPEYEQYF.

V and J are TRBV5-1 and TRBJ2-5. The germline V gene has CDR1 SGHRS and CDR2 YFSETQ. The CDR3 runs 14 residues. CDR3 protein: CASSLGVTGETQYF.

The chain is built from TRBV3-1 and TRBJ2-1; the D gene TCRdb calls, TRBD1, cannot be checked with no DNA. The V gene's germline CDR1 is LGHDT and CDR2 YNNKEL (reference sequence). CDR3 length equals 12 residues. This CDR3 is CASSVGVSEQFF.

The chain joins TRBV9 to TRBJ1-1. The CDR3 has 13 residues. Germline V gene data show CDR1 as SGDLS and CDR2 as YYNGEE. CDR3 loop: CASSLGLSTEAFF.

The chain links TRBV7-3 to TRBJ1-1; TCRdb reports TRBD1, a call that lacks DNA to check it against. CDR3 length: 15 amino acids. Germline lookup yields CDR1 SGHTA and CDR2 FQGTGA. CDR3 in amino acids: CASSPGGGARTEAFF.

The chain uses TRBV5-1 and TRBJ2-1; TCRdb reports TRBD2, a call that lacks DNA to check it against. The germline V gene encodes CDR1 SGHRS and CDR2 YFSETQ. The CDR3 covers 15 residues. The CDR3 sequence is CASSLAAGGPPEQFF.

The genes are TRBV28 and TRBJ1-2; TCRdb indicates TRBD1, and absent DNA this call remains unverified. This CDR3 is 13 amino acids long. CDR1 and CDR2 from the germline V gene are MDHEN and SYDVKM. The chain's CDR3 is CASSPRLQGGYTF.